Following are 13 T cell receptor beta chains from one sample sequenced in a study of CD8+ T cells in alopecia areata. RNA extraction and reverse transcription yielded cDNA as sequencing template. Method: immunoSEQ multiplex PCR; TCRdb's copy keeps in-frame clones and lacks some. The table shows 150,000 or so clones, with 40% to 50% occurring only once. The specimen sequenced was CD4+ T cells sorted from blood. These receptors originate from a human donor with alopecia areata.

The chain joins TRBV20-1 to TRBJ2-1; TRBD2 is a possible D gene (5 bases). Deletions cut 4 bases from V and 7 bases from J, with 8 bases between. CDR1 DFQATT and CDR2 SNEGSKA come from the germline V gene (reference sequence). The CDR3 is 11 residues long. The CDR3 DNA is TGCAGTGCTAAACTAGTGAATGAGCAGTTCTTC. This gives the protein CSAKLVNEQFF.

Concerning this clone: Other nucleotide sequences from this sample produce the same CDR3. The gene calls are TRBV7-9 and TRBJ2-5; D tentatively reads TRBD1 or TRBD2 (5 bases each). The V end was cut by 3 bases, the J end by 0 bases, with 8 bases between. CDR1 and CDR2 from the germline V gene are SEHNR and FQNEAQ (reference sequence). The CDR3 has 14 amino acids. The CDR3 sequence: CASSLGEYQETQYF. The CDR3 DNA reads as TGTGCCAGCAGCTTGGGGGAGTACCAAGAGACCCAGTACTTC.

The CDR3 nucleotides read TGTGCCAGCAGCCCCCTTGTGCTCTCTGAAGCTTTCTTT. Translating it yields CASSPLVLSEAFF. The chain joins TRBV7-3 to TRBJ1-1; D unresolved. V lost 5 bases and J lost 6, with 13 bases in between. This CDR3 comprises 13 residues. Germline CDR1 reads SGHTA; CDR2 reads FQGTGA.

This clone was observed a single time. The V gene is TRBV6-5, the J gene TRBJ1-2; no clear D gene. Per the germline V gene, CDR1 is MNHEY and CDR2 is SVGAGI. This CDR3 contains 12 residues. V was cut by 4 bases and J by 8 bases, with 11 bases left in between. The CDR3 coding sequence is TGTGCCAGCAGTTCCGACCTCGGGGGCTACACCTTC. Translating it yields CASSSDLGGYTF.

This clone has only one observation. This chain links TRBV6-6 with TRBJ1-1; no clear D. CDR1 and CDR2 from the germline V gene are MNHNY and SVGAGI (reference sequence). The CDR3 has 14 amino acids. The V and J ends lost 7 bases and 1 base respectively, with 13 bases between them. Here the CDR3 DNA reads TGTGCCAGCAACCCCACAGTCTGGAACACTGAAGCTTTCTTT. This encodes CASNPTVWNTEAFF.

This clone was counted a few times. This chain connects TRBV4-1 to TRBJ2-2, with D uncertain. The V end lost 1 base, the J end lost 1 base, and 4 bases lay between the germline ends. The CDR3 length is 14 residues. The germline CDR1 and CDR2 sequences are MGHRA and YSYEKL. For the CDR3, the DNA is TGCGCCAGCAGCCAAGTATGGAACACCGGGGAGCTGTTTTTT. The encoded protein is CASSQVWNTGELFF.

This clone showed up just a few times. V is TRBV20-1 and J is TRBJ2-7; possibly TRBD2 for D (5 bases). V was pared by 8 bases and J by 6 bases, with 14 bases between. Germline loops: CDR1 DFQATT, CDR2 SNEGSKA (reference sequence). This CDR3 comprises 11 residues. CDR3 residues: CSSGMAGEQYF. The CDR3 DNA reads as TGCAGTTCTGGTATGGCGGGCGAGCAGTACTTC.

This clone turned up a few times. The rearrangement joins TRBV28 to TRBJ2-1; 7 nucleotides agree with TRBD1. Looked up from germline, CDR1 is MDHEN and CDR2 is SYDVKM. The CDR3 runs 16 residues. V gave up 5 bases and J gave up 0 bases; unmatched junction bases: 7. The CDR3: CASSRRQGSSYNEQFF. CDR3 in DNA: TGTGCCAGCAGTCGCCGACAGGGTAGCTCCTACAATGAGCAGTTCTTC.

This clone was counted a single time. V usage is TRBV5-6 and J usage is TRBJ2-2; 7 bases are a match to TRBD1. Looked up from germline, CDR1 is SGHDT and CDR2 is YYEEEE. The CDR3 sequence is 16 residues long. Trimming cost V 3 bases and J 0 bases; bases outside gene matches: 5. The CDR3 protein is CASSSVGQPNTGELFF. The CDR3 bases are TGTGCCAGCAGCTCGGTGGGACAGCCGAACACCGGGGAGCTGTTTTTT.

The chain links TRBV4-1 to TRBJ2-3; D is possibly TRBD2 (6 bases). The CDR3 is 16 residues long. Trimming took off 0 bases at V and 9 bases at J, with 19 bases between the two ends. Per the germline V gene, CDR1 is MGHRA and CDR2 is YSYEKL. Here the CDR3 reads CASSQEQTRRSGTQYF. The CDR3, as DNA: TGCGCCAGCAGCCAAGAGCAGACCCGGAGGAGCGGGACGCAGTATTTT.

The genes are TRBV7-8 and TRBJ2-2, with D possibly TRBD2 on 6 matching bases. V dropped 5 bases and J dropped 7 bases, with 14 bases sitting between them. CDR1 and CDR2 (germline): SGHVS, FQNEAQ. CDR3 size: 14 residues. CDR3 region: CASSRGTPGGELFF. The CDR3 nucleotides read TGTGCCAGCAGCCGGGGGACTCCGGGCGGGGAGCTGTTTTTT. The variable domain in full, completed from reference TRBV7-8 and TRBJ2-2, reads GAGVSQSPRYKVAKRGQDVALRCDPISGHVSLFWYQQALGQGPEFLTYFQNEAQLDKSGLPSDRFFAERPEGSVSTLKIQRTQQEDSAVYLCASSRGTPGGELFFGEGSRLTVL.

The CDR3 is CASSLDRGADTQYF. The CDR3 region has the DNA TGCGCCAGCAGCTTGGACAGGGGAGCAGATACGCAGTATTTT. The genes are TRBV5-1 and TRBJ2-3; 7 bases match TRBD1. The junction had 2 bases not matched to a gene; V was cut back by 0 bases and J by 4 bases. This CDR3 contains 14 residues. Germline V gene data show CDR1 as SGHRS and CDR2 as YFSETQ.

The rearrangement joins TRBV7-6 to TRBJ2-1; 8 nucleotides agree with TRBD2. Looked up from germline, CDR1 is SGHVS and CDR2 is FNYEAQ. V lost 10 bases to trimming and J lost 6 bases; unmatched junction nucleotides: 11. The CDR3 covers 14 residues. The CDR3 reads CATTRGGVPNEQFF. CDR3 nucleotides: TGTGCCACAACCCGGGGGGGGGTACCCAATGAGCAGTTCTTC.